Listed below are T cell receptor beta chains from one sample, sequenced in a study of cytomegalovirus exposure and HLA in healthy donors. The assay was immunoSEQ multiplex PCR, and TCRdb's table has in-frame clones only and misses some. The table records around 150,000 clones, around four fifths of them present only once. What was sequenced was PBMCs. The source of these receptors is a male donor in good health and CMV-seropositive. Each CDR3 is given with its conserved first and last residue. D genes are given only for firm matches. Only part of the rows carry a size: once, few, many, or a class if the clone is expanded.

d_gene: TRBD2; j_gene: TRBJ2-7; v_gene: TRBV5-5; abundance: .; CDR3aa: CASSPTSGNYEQYF; CDR3nt: TGTGCCAGCAGCCCGACTAGCGGGAACTACGAGCAGTACTTC
d_gene: TRBD1; j_gene: TRBJ2-7; v_gene: TRBV2; abundance: few; CDR3aa: CASSGQGYEQYF; CDR3nt: TGTGCCAGCAGTGGACAGGGGTACGAGCAGTACTTC
d_gene: .; j_gene: TRBJ1-1; v_gene: TRBV6-1; abundance: few; CDR3aa: CASSVTRGTEAFF; CDR3nt: TGTGCCAGCAGTGTAACCAGGGGCACTGAAGCTTTCTTT
d_gene: .; j_gene: TRBJ2-7; v_gene: TRBV7-9; abundance: .; CDR3aa: CASSQGSTSMAYEQYF; CDR3nt: TGTGCCAGCAGCCAGGGGTCTACCTCGATGGCCTACGAGCAGTACTTC
d_gene: .; j_gene: TRBJ2-7; v_gene: TRBV7-6; abundance: .; CDR3aa: CASSLGKGVHEQYF; CDR3nt: TGTGCCAGCAGCTTAGGAAAAGGGGTCCACGAGCAGTACTTC
d_gene: TRBD1; j_gene: TRBJ1-2; v_gene: TRBV15; abundance: few; CDR3aa: CATGLGQGTNYGYTF; CDR3nt: TGTGCCACCGGATTGGGACAGGGGACTAACTATGGCTACACCTTC
d_gene: .; j_gene: TRBJ1-5; v_gene: TRBV4-2; abundance: .; CDR3aa: CASSAGQINQPQHF; CDR3nt: TGTGCCAGCAGCGCTGGACAGATTAATCAGCCCCAGCATTTT
d_gene: .; j_gene: TRBJ1-6; v_gene: TRBV11-2; abundance: .; CDR3aa: CASSLDLANSPLHF; CDR3nt: TGTGCCAGCAGCTTAGATCTAGCTAATTCACCCCTCCACTTT
d_gene: .; j_gene: TRBJ2-3; v_gene: TRBV5-4; abundance: many; CDR3aa: CASSLDSTDTQYF; CDR3nt: TGTGCCAGCAGCTTGGATAGTACAGATACGCAGTATTTT
d_gene: .; j_gene: TRBJ1-1; v_gene: TRBV6-5; abundance: .; CDR3aa: CASSYSGSTEAFF; CDR3nt: TGTGCCAGCAGTTACTCGGGGAGCACTGAAGCTTTCTTT
d_gene: .; j_gene: TRBJ1-4; v_gene: TRBV19; abundance: .; CDR3aa: CASSTDRTIVDKLFF; CDR3nt: TGTGCCAGTAGTACTGACAGGACGATAGTGGACAAACTGTTTTTT
d_gene: .; j_gene: TRBJ1-1; v_gene: TRBV6-1; abundance: .; CDR3aa: CASAGAQNTEAFF; CDR3nt: TGTGCCAGTGCAGGGGCTCAGAACACTGAAGCTTTCTTT
d_gene: TRBD1; j_gene: TRBJ2-7; v_gene: TRBV7-9; abundance: once; CDR3aa: CSSSLRQGYEQYF; CDR3nt: TGTTCCAGCAGCTTACGACAGGGCTACGAGCAGTACTTC
d_gene: TRBD1; j_gene: TRBJ1-1; v_gene: TRBV2; abundance: .; CDR3aa: CASSSPDRARTEAFF; CDR3nt: TGTGCCAGCAGTTCCCCGGACAGGGCCAGGACTGAAGCTTTCTTT
d_gene: TRBD1; j_gene: TRBJ1-4; v_gene: TRBV18; abundance: few; CDR3aa: CASSPGQPNEKLFF; CDR3nt: TGTGCCAGCTCACCGGGACAGCCTAATGAAAAACTGTTTTTT
d_gene: .; j_gene: TRBJ2-6; v_gene: TRBV7-3; abundance: .; CDR3aa: CASTRDSGANVLTF; CDR3nt: TGTGCCAGCACCCGAGACTCTGGGGCCAACGTCCTGACTTTC
d_gene: TRBD2; j_gene: TRBJ2-2; v_gene: TRBV5-4; abundance: .; CDR3aa: CASSFTSGGASTGELFF; CDR3nt: TGTGCCAGCAGCTTCACTAGCGGGGGGGCGAGCACCGGGGAGCTGTTTTTT
d_gene: .; j_gene: TRBJ1-5; v_gene: TRBV19; abundance: .; CDR3aa: CASSMGLYSNQPQHF; CDR3nt: TGTGCCAGTAGTATGGGCTTATATAGCAATCAGCCCCAGCATTTT
d_gene: .; j_gene: TRBJ1-1; v_gene: TRBV4-1; abundance: .; CDR3aa: CASSQEPRLQANTEAFF; CDR3nt: TGCGCCAGCAGCCAAGAACCTCGTTTACAGGCTAACACTGAAGCTTTCTTT
d_gene: TRBD1; j_gene: TRBJ1-6; v_gene: TRBV10-2; abundance: .; CDR3aa: CASLQGMGSPLHF; CDR3nt: TGCGCCAGTCTACAGGGGATGGGTTCACCCCTCCACTTT
d_gene: .; j_gene: TRBJ1-1; v_gene: TRBV6-1; abundance: few; CDR3aa: CASSDRGWRTEAFF; CDR3nt: TGTGCCAGCAGTGACAGAGGCTGGAGGACTGAAGCTTTCTTT
d_gene: TRBD2; j_gene: TRBJ2-1; v_gene: TRBV4-3; abundance: .; CDR3aa: CASSQEGDGLAGTYNEQFF; CDR3nt: TGCGCCAGCAGCCAAGAGGGAGATGGGCTAGCGGGTACCTACAATGAGCAGTTCTTC
d_gene: .; j_gene: TRBJ2-2; v_gene: TRBV6-1; abundance: .; CDR3aa: CASSGHYTGELFF; CDR3nt: TGTGCCAGCAGTGGACATTACACCGGGGAGCTGTTTTTT
d_gene: TRBD1; j_gene: TRBJ1-2; v_gene: TRBV5-6; abundance: few; CDR3aa: CASSLSGTALYGYTF; CDR3nt: TGTGCCAGCAGCTTGTCCGGGACAGCCCTCTATGGCTACACCTTC
d_gene: .; j_gene: TRBJ2-3; v_gene: TRBV4-1; abundance: .; CDR3aa: CASSLRGGGRSDTQYF; CDR3nt: TGCGCCAGCAGCCTCCGAGGGGGGGGCCGATCAGATACGCAGTATTTT
d_gene: TRBD2; j_gene: TRBJ2-1; v_gene: TRBV7-9; abundance: .; CDR3aa: CSSSPPAGKQFF; CDR3nt: TGTTCCAGCAGCCCGCCAGCGGGGAAGCAGTTCTTC